This T cell receptor (beta chain) was identified during a study of blood T cell repertoires in COVID-19. This table comes from immunoSEQ multiplex PCR, and its TCRdb copy is limited to in-frame clones, with some not included. The table includes some 220,000 clones, 70% to 90% detected once. The CDR3 loop spans 15 amino acids. The ends lost 5 bases at V and 10 bases at J; junction bases unmatched: 7. Germline V gene lookup returns CDR1 SGHAT and CDR2 FQNNGV. Participants' reported clinical history set cohort assignment. The chain carries TRBV11-2 and TRBJ2-3; 15 positions match TRBD2. The sequence was collected from a woman between 50 and 59 years old in a cohort exposed to, infected with or recovered from COVID-19 (not recorded which). What was sequenced was PBMCs or T cells enriched from blood (not recorded which). The CDR3 nucleotides read TGTGCCAGCAGCCGTGGGACTAGCGGGGGGACGGCGCAGTATTTT. It specifies CASSRGTSGGTAQYF.